This TCR beta chain was found in a study of blood T cell repertoires in COVID-19. Original processing notes: Amplification of reference gene primers provided the estimated nucleated cell counts. Libraries were prepared by immunoSEQ multiplex PCR; TCRdb keeps only in-frame clonotypes and omits some of them. The DNA was the basis for D and trimming; V, J and clone size are from that table. The profile shows approximately 240,000 clones, roughly 82% of them singletons. The sample was peripheral blood. The sequence was obtained from a woman aged 80 or older with active or convalescent COVID-19.

CDR3 nucleotides: TGTGCCAGCAGCAACAAGAACCGGGACAGCTACACCTTC. This encodes CASSNKNRDSYTF. This chain uses TRBV28 with TRBJ1-2; D is perhaps TRBD1 (6 bases). Germline V gene lookup returns CDR1 MDHEN and CDR2 SYDVKM. V was pared by 6 bases and J by 9 bases, with 17 bases between. CDR3 length: 13 residues.